This T cell receptor beta chain was retrieved from a study of T cell repertoires in cytomegalovirus infection. In the study overall: Both a matching HLA type and CMV infection were indicated by public TCR beta signatures.

The V gene end was trimmed by 0 bases and the J gene end by 3 bases; junction bases not matched to a gene: 6. The CDR3 runs 16 residues. Germline CDR1 and CDR2: SGHRS and YFSETQ. TCRdb reprocessed the reads with MiXCR, giving one entry per CDR3 protein. In the table there are 150,000 to 200,000 distinct CDR3 sequences, 28% of which are singletons. Material for sequencing was PBMCs. The sequence was collected from a human donor in good health (CMV status not recorded). Some clones in this sample may be carry-over from other donors' samples. This sequence joins TRBV5-1 and TRBJ2-1; 7 bases are a match to TRBD2. CDR3 sequence (DNA): TGCGCCAGCAGCTTGGAGGGCGGGGGAGTCTACAATGAGCAGTTCTTC. It is translated as CASSLEGGGVYNEQFF.